This record covers a single T cell receptor (beta chain). The data were obtained in a study of blood T cell repertoires in COVID-19. Methods used by the authors: Nucleated cell number was recorded as an estimate derived from reference gene primer amplification. Here immunoSEQ multiplex PCR was the method, and the copy in TCRdb shows in-frame clones only, minus some. V, J and clone size derive from that table, while D and trimming were established from the DNA sequence. Of 260,000 or so clones listed, around 83% are singletons. This receptor was obtained from a man aged 80 or over with acute or convalescent COVID-19. Input material: peripheral blood.

The CDR3 region has the DNA TGTGCCTGGAGTCATTACGGCTACGAGCAGTACTTC. This encodes CAWSHYGYEQYF. This sequence joins TRBV30 and TRBJ2-7; no clear D. The CDR3 consists of 12 residues. The germline V and J ends were trimmed by 2 bases and 3 bases, with 8 bases remaining between them. The germline gives CDR1 GTSNPN, CDR2 SVGIG (reference sequence).